One T cell receptor (beta chain) is described in this entry. The antigen this receptor binds is unknown. No quality values exist for individual bases; no much larger clone is one base distant. The method was PCR. The sequencer listed for this sample is Illumina HiSeq 2500. To reduce PCR and sequencing biases, unique molecular identifiers were incorporated into the TCR beta cDNA libraries. Per 1 to 10 million input T cells, some 500,000 cDNA molecules were obtained, such that each molecule approximated one T cell. The patient libraries were prepared and sequenced with the same protocol used for the earlier healthy control dataset. Samples belonging to the same batch were prepared together, multiplexed and sequenced on a shared HiSeq lane. Per the source publication's procedure: MIGEC was used to process the raw barcoded reads, and molecular identifier groups with only a single read were discarded before consensus assembly and CDR3 extraction. Clonotype tables were post-analysed with VDJtools, and diversity was normalized by down-sampling all datasets to the smallest sample size. In repertoire overlap clustering, CDR3 amino acid sequences, but not nucleotide sequences, were matched to correct batch-related cross-sample contamination. In-frame beta chains were kept once TCRdb had trimmed the public reads at Q25 with fastp and called clones with MiXCR. A single entry per CDR3 protein holds the most common genes and DNA from its merged rows. Here the V and J calls rest on TCRdb's processing, not on the authors' analysis. In all, the sample holds roughly 430,000 distinct CDR3 sequences, and more than 30% of those were seen once. Less than 10% of the sample lies in the top ten.

These data are taken from a study of post-analysis software for immune sequencing data (dated by TCRdb to 2014 to 2015). About the study as a whole: Disease courses on record covered relapsing-remitting, secondary progressive and progressive-relapsing multiple sclerosis, though some patients had no subtype annotation. The multiple sclerosis patient repertoires were compared with 10 to 12 previously published healthy control repertoires from donors aged about 6 to 26 years. A subset of samples was prepared in parallel using single-end sample barcoding, then pooled and co-amplified after Illumina adapter ligation.

TCR beta repertoires were profiled from peripheral blood of 10 to 15 young patients with multiple sclerosis to demonstrate the VDJtools post-analysis software. The patients with multiple sclerosis were children and adolescents between about 6 and 16 years of age. Here is what the overall study found, with its caveats: The multiple sclerosis patient group was slightly younger than the control group. Patients showed significantly higher frequencies than controls for a handful of TRBV segments, among them TRBV5-6, TRBV5-1 and TRBV20-1. Normalized Chao1 diversity was significantly lower in multiple sclerosis patients than controls, suggesting substantial peripheral T-cell clonal expansion. When samples were clustered directly using the F measure, samples prepared in the same batch co-clustered strongly, which prompted a batch-effect correction.

Taken from the germline V gene (reference sequence), the CDR1 and CDR2 loops are DFQATT and SNEGSKA. Measured from the cysteine to the phenylalanine, the CDR3 is 12 residues long. Only the CDR3 portion is preserved as DNA: 36 bases, with reading frame beginning at the first base. V lost 4 bases and J lost 3 bases, and the count of bases not matched to a germline gene is 2. The origin of this receptor is a girl between 2 and 10 years old with multiple sclerosis. The sample was blood. The receptor chain draws on TRBV20-1 and TRBJ2-5, with 7 central nucleotides matching TRBD2. The CDR3 protein is CSANLAEETQYF. At the DNA level, the sequence is TGCAGTGCTAACCTAGCGGAAGAGACCCAGTACTTC.